This T cell receptor beta chain was identified during a study of cytomegalovirus exposure and HLA in healthy donors. Study results and limitations: A later analysis showed that HLA-associated TCR beta chains had undergone more clonal expansion than equally common others. A list of around 150 TCR beta chains associated with cytomegalovirus was given.

The CDR3 runs to 14 residues. J was trimmed by 7 bases and V by 6 bases; bases with no gene match: 11. The germline V gene encodes CDR1 MDHEN and CDR2 SYDVKM. This PCR relied on a set of 60 Vbeta primers and 13 Jbeta primers. Per the original data handling: Later reanalysis found 70 million to 95 million unique TCR beta chains, about 11 million of them shared. Profiling relied on immunoSEQ multiplex PCR, and the TCRdb table lists in-frame clones only, not all of them. V and J calls and clone size follow that table, whereas D and trimming were derived from the DNA. This table holds more than 90,000 clones, 82% found once. While unrecorded immune exposures were likely, the donors were nominally healthy when sampled. About this clone itself: The antigen is unknown.

The rearrangement uses TRBV28 and TRBJ1-2, with TRBD1 matching over 7 bases. Sequenced: PBMCs. The receptor was isolated from a man aged 50 or older in good health and CMV-seronegative. The CDR3 loop reads CASSLGGAPRGYTF. The CDR3 DNA sequence: TGTGCCAGCAGCTTAGGGGGCGCTCCCCGTGGCTACACCTTC.